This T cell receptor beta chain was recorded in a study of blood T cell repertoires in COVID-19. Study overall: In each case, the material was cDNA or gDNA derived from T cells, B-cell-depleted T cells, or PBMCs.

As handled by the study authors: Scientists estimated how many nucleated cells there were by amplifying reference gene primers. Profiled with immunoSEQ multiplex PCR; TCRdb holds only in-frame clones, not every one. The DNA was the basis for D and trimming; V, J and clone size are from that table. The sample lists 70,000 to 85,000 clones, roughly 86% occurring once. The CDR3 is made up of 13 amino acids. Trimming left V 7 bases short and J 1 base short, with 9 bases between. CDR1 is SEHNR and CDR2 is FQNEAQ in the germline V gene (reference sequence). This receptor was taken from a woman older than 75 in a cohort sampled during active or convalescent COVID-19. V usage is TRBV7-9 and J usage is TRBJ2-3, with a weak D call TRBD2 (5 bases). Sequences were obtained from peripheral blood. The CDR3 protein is CASIDSGTDTQYF. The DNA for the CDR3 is TGTGCCAGCATCGATAGCGGCACAGATACGCAGTATTTT.